The clone carrying this TCR beta chain was found many times. Its antigen is unidentified. Using RNA template, CDR3s of TCR alpha and beta were amplified with iRepertoire arm-PCR. TCRdb re-called the multiplex PCR reads through MiXCR, storing one row per CDR3 protein. The sample carries around 190,000 distinct CDR3 sequences, around 40% recorded once. The data were obtained in a study of glioma-infiltrating T cells. Study-wide results and limits: Non-neoplastic patients had below-expected tissue-blood divergence, while all gliomas exceeded expectation. Tissue and blood shared very few CDR3 sequences.

From germline, CDR1 is SQVTM and CDR2 ANQGSEA. V was shortened by 4 bases and J by 0 bases, with 0 bases between the two germline ends. This CDR3 spans 10 amino acids. The chain joins TRBV29-1 to TRBJ1-1; no clear D. The sequenced sample was glioma tissue, nonneoplastic brain tissue, or PBMCs (not recorded which). The clonotype originates from a human donor with low-grade glioma or glioblastoma, undergoing nonglioma brain surgery, or in good health (not recorded which). In nucleotides, the CDR3 is TGCAGCGTTGTGAACACTGAAGCTTTCTTT. Residues: CSVVNTEAFF. The full variable domain, completed using reference TRBV29-1 and TRBJ1-1, is SAVISQKPSRDICQRGTSLTIQCQVDSQVTMMFWYRQQPGQSLTLIATANQGSEATYESGFVIDKFPISRPNLTFSTLTVSNMSPEDSSIYLCSVVNTEAFFGQGTRLTVV.